This T cell receptor (beta chain) stems from a study of blood T cells in healthy people across ages. V was trimmed by 6 bases and J by 1 base, leaving 12 bases between them. Looked up from germline, CDR1 is DFQATT and CDR2 is SNEGSKA (reference sequence). CDR3 length: 13 amino acids. This clonotype came up a few times. Peripheral blood samples of approximately 10 milliliters were drawn from each donor. A second PCR of about 6 to 11 cycles used a sample-barcoded 5' primer and a J-beta primer mix. A minimum of 3 million CDR3-containing paired-end reads was obtained for each sample. TCRdb passed the 5' RACE reads through MiXCR, listing each CDR3 protein once. The data contain under 2,000,000 distinct CDR3 sequences, 49% of them singletons.

This chain uses TRBV20-1 with TRBJ2-5; unclear D gene. The sample taken for sequencing was blood. The clonotype was recovered from a woman in her forties in good health. CDR3 sequence reads: CSAEATFQETQYF. In DNA form, the CDR3 reads TGCAGTGCCGAGGCTACCTTCCAAGAGACCCAGTACTTC.